A selection of T cell receptor beta chains follows, all from one sample in a study of cytomegalovirus exposure and HLA in healthy donors. Assay used: immunoSEQ multiplex PCR; TCRdb lists only in-frame clones, some missing. The sample has 100,000 or so clones; roughly 72% are singletons. The sample comprised PBMCs. Receptor source: a man in his thirties or forties in good health and CMV-seropositive. Both conserved end residues are part of each CDR3. D genes are given only for firm matches. Rows give clone size only sometimes, using once, few, many, or a class for an expanded clone.

TRBV5-8	NA	TRBD1	TRBJ2-7	TGTGCCAGCAGCTTGGAGGGGACAGGGGGCGAGCAGTACTTC	CASSLEGTGGEQYF
TRBV6-5	NA	NA	TRBJ1-2	TGTGCCAGCAGTACCCCCCGACTTCCGGGTGGTGGCTACACCTTC	CASSTPRLPGGGYTF
TRBV9	NA	NA	TRBJ2-1	TGTGCCAGCAGCCCGGGACATAGGGCATCTGAGCAGTTCTTC	CASSPGHRASEQFF
TRBV5-8	once	NA	TRBJ2-2	TGTGCCAGCAGGTCACAGGGAGGGGCCGGGGAGCTGTTTTTT	CASRSQGGAGELFF
TRBV9	NA	NA	TRBJ1-1	TGTGCCAGCAGCGTAGTGGGGCAAGGCACTGAAGCTTTCTTT	CASSVVGQGTEAFF
TRBV29-1	NA	TRBD2	TRBJ2-3	TGCAGCGTTGAAAGGATTGGGTTTCACCGAATGGGGGGGACGGATACGCAGTATTTT	CSVERIGFHRMGGTDTQYF
TRBV4-1	NA	TRBD2	TRBJ2-5	TGCGCCAGCAGCCAAGGATTCCTAGCGGGAGTTGACGAGACCCAGTACTTC	CASSQGFLAGVDETQYF
TRBV7-9	NA	TRBD1	TRBJ2-1	TGTGCCAGCAGCTCCTTCAGGACAGGGGATGAGCAGTTCTTC	CASSSFRTGDEQFF
TRBV7-9	NA	TRBD1	TRBJ1-5	TGTGCCAGCAGCTTAGGGCCGGGACAGGGGCGCTTCAATCAGCCCCAGCATTTT	CASSLGPGQGRFNQPQHF
TRBV7-2	few	TRBD1	TRBJ1-2	TGTGCCAGCAGCCAACGACAGGGGAGAATGAATGGCTACACCTTC	CASSQRQGRMNGYTF
TRBV27	NA	TRBD2	TRBJ2-1	TGTGCCAGCAGTTCACCGGGACTAGCGGGGGGGCATGAGCAGTTCTTC	CASSSPGLAGGHEQFF
TRBV7-9	NA	NA	TRBJ2-1	TGTGCCAGCAGCTTTGTTCAGGGGACGGGGGGCGGTGAGCAGTTCTTC	CASSFVQGTGGGEQFF
TRBV6-5	NA	NA	TRBJ2-1	TGTGCCAGCAGCCTGGACTGGCAACCCTACAATGAGCAGTTCTTC	CASSLDWQPYNEQFF
TRBV7-8	NA	NA	TRBJ1-1	TGTGCCAGCAGTCCCCATGAGGGTTGGACTGAAGCTTTCTTT	CASSPHEGWTEAFF
TRBV9	once	NA	TRBJ2-7	TGTGCCAGCAGCGTAGACGGGAGCTCAGGATCGCCGTACTTC	CASSVDGSSGSPYF
TRBV27	NA	NA	TRBJ1-5	TGTGCCAGCAGTTTAAGGGAGTACCAGCCCCAGCATTTT	CASSLREYQPQHF
TRBV2	NA	TRBD1	TRBJ1-5	TGTGCCAGCAGGGGGGACAGCCTTAATCAGCCCCAGCATTTT	CASRGDSLNQPQHF
TRBV4-1	NA	NA	TRBJ2-6	TGCGCCAGCACCAAAGAACCAGGGGCTCTCTCTGGGGCCAACGTCCTGACTTTC	CASTKEPGALSGANVLTF
TRBV30	NA	NA	TRBJ1-1	TGTGCCTGGAGGGCCACCGGACAGAACACTGAAGCTTTCTTT	CAWRATGQNTEAFF
TRBV29-1	NA	TRBD2	TRBJ2-3	TGCAGCACTCAAGGCGGGGGGGTCACAGATACGCAGTATTTT	CSTQGGGVTDTQYF
TRBV27	NA	NA	TRBJ1-2	TGTGCCAGCAGTTTATCGGCGGGGGGCTGGTATGGCTACACCTTC	CASSLSAGGWYGYTF
TRBV11-2	once	TRBD1	TRBJ1-1	TGTGCCAGCAGCATCACCGGGACAGGGGGCAATCCCACTGAAGCTTTCTTT	CASSITGTGGNPTEAFF
TRBV19	NA	NA	TRBJ1-3	TGTGCCAGTATTGACCAGGGCTTACCTGGAAACACCATATATTTT	CASIDQGLPGNTIYF
TRBV23-1	NA	TRBD1	TRBJ1-6	TGCGCCAGCATTCAACCGGGACAGGGAAAATCACCCCTCCACTTT	CASIQPGQGKSPLHF
TRBV7-9	NA	TRBD1	TRBJ2-1	TGTGCCAGCAGCCGAATGGGGACAGGGACCTACAATGAGCAGTTCTTC	CASSRMGTGTYNEQFF
TRBV5-1	NA	NA	TRBJ1-1	TGCGCCAGCAGCTTGGGAACTTACCCCACTGAAGCTTTCTTT	CASSLGTYPTEAFF
TRBV6-5	few	TRBD1	TRBJ1-4	TGTGCCAGCAGTTACTTGACAGGGACTAATGAAAAACTGTTTTTT	CASSYLTGTNEKLFF
TRBV7-6	few	NA	TRBJ2-3	TGTGCCAGCAGCCTGGCCCGGGGTAGGGCAGATACGCAGTATTTT	CASSLARGRADTQYF
TRBV6-5	NA	TRBD1	TRBJ1-2	TGTGCCAGCAGTCAATGGGACAGGGGTGGTGGCTACACCTTC	CASSQWDRGGGYTF
TRBV28	NA	NA	TRBJ2-5	TGTGCCAGCAGGGAGAGGGGGTTCCAAGAGACCCAGTACTTC	CASRERGFQETQYF
TRBV5-6	NA	TRBD1	TRBJ1-1	TGTGCCAGCAGCACACAGGGGGTGGCTGAAGCTTTCTTT	CASSTQGVAEAFF
TRBV2	NA	TRBD1	TRBJ2-3	TGTGCCTTGCCCCAGGGGGGCACAGATACGCAGTATTTT	CALPQGGTDTQYF
TRBV30	once	TRBD2	TRBJ2-1	TGTGCCTGGAGTCGACATCCTGGGACTAGCGGGAGCGCCCTCTTCTTC	CAWSRHPGTSGSALFF
TRBV30	NA	TRBD1	TRBJ1-1	TGTGCCTGGAGTGTAAACAGGGGGACTGAAGCTTTCTTT	CAWSVNRGTEAFF
TRBV7-2	NA	TRBD1	TRBJ2-2	TGTGCCAGCAGCTTAGTTGCCCGAGGACAGGGGGTGACCGGGGAGCTGTTTTTT	CASSLVARGQGVTGELFF
TRBV10-3	few	NA	TRBJ2-6	TGTGCCATAAGCCCTGGGGCCAACGTCCTGACTTTC	CAISPGANVLTF
TRBV7-2	NA	NA	TRBJ2-7	TGTGCCAGCAGCTTAGTCCTCGAGCAGTACTTC	CASSLVLEQYF
TRBV30	once	NA	TRBJ1-3	TGTGCCTGGAGTGTGGGCAACAGAAACACCATATATTTT	CAWSVGNRNTIYF
TRBV10-2	NA	TRBD1	TRBJ2-1	TGCGCCAGCAGCAAGGACAGGGGATACTACAATGAGCAGTTCTTC	CASSKDRGYYNEQFF
TRBV6-1	NA	NA	TRBJ1-5	TGTGCCAGCAGAATGACTGATCAGCCCCAGCATTTT	CASRMTDQPQHF
TRBV7-9	NA	TRBD2	TRBJ2-7	TGTGCCAGCAGCTTAGTAGGCGCGGGAGGGCCTACCGAGCAGTACTTC	CASSLVGAGGPTEQYF
TRBV6-1	few	TRBD1	TRBJ1-2	TGTGCCAGCACCATCCAGACAGGGGGCAGGGGCTACACCTTC	CASTIQTGGRGYTF
TRBV27	NA	TRBD1	TRBJ1-2	TGTGCCAGCAGCCTCGGGACAGGGGATGGCTACACCTTC	CASSLGTGDGYTF